This T cell receptor (beta chain) was captured in a study of blood T cell repertoires in COVID-19. Measured with immunoSEQ multiplex PCR; TCRdb has only the in-frame clones, and not every one. The table lists approximately 280,000 clones, approximately 84% of them singletons. The TCR was taken from a human donor with COVID-19, enrolled during active disease. The donor label of this sample is uncertain. Input material: peripheral blood.

The DNA of the CDR3 is TGTGCCAGCAGCGCTGACAGGGGGTGGGAGACCCAGTACTTC. Residues: CASSADRGWETQYF. The chain recombines TRBV7-9 with TRBJ2-5, with 9 bases aligning to TRBD1. The CDR3 has 14 residues. V gave up 5 bases and J gave up 5 bases; unmatched junction bases: 6. Germline CDR1 and CDR2: SEHNR and FQNEAQ (reference sequence).